The clone carrying this T cell receptor (beta chain) was seen ten or more times. Its antigen is currently unknown. This specimen belongs to a study of CD8 T cells in ankylosing spondylitis. Using its own MiXCR run on the 5' RACE reads, TCRdb lists one record per CDR3 protein. The table lists some 220,000 distinct CDR3 sequences, approximately 7.3% of them singletons. Germline CDR1 reads SQVTM; CDR2 reads ANQGSEA. The CDR3 loop spans 14 amino acids. The V end lost 1 base, the J end lost 1 base, and 10 bases lay between the germline ends. Study-level results: A TCR beta motif made of several highly homologous variants seemed typical of ankylosing spondylitis blood. Matched ankylosing spondylitis synovial fluid reportedly showed significant enrichment of disease-linked clones. A subset of motif variants has previously been described in the synovial fluid and blood of reactive arthritis.

The receptor's source is a male donor with ankylosing spondylitis. The V gene is TRBV29-1, the J gene TRBJ1-2; tentatively, D is TRBD1 (5 bases). The sequenced sample was blood, either unsorted or a sorted T cell fraction (not recorded which). CDR3 protein: CSVEVDRLNYGYTF. The CDR3 coding sequence is TGCAGCGTTGAAGTAGACAGACTTAACTATGGCTACACCTTC.